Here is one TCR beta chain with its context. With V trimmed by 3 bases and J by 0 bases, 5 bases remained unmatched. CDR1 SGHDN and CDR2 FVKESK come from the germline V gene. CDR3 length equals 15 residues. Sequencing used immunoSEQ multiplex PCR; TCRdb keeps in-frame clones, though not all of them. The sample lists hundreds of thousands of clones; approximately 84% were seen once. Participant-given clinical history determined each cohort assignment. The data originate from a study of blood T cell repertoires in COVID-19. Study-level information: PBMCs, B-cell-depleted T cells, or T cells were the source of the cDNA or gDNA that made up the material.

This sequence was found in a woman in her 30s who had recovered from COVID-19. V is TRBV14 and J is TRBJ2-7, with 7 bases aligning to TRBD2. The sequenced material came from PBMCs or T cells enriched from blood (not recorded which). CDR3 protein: CASSHGAGSSYEQYF. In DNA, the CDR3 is TGTGCCAGCAGCCATGGAGCGGGAAGCTCCTACGAGCAGTACTTC.